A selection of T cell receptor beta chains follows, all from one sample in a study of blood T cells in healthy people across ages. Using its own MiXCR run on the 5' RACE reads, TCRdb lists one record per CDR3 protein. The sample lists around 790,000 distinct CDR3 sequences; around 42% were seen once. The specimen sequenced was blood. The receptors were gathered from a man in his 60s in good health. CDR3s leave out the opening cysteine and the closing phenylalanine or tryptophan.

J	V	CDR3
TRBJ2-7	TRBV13	ASSSYREGNYEQY
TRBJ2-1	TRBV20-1	SAWDRGYNEQF
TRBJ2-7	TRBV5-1	ASSSPRTGPYEQY
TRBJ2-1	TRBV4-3	ASSRTRDGVYNEQF
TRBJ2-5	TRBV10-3	AISAGNQETQY
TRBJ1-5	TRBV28	ASSFWRGTGNGQPQH
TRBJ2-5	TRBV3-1	ASSQHGEYWTQY
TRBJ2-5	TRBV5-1	ASSTQGEEIQY
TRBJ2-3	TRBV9	ASSVEASAGGPTDTQY
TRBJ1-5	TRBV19	ATDLGAGMGFGQPQH
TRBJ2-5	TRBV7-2	ASSPGVWQETQY
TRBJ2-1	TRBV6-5	ASSLSRGAYNEQF
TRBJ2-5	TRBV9	ASSPGLAEETQY
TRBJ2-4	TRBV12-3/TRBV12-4	ASSLGQSSSKNIQY
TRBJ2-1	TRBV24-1	ATSDQWTGGLDEQF
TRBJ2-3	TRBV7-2	ASSLGSATNTQY
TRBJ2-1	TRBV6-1	ASSDRVEHEQF
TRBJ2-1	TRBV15	ATSRDSTYYNEQF
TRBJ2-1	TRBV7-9	ASSTPTAPSYNEQF
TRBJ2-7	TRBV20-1	SYRDRESYEQY
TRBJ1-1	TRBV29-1	SAMNTEAF
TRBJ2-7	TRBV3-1	ASSQGRIGEQY
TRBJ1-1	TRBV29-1	SVEQDRANTEVF
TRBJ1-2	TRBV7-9	ASSSEAKNYGYT
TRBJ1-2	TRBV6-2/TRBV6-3	ASKRRGGAEGYT
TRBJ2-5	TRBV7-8	ASSLDLNGVGSQY
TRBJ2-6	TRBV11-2	ASSLQLTGLSGANVLT
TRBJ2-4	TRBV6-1	ASSVPMTDRLAKNIQY
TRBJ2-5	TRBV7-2	ASSLVSGPQETQY
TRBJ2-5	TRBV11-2	ASSPTDRLSYQETQY
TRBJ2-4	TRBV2	ASSEEGIAKNIQY
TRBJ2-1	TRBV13	ASSVSGVNEQF
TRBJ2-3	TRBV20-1	SARGGLAGVQPIDTQY
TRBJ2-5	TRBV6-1	ASSESTSWETQY
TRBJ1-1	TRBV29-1	SDSGQGRTEAF
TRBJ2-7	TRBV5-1	ASRTSGGTTYEQY
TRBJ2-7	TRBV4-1	ASGQDPGTGSYEQY
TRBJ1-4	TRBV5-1	ASSREFDGGGEKLF
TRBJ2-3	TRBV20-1	SAESGDTQY
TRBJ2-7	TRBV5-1	ASSNGPGGAAYEQY
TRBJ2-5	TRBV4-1	ASSPSGGGYSYQETQY
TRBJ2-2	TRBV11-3	ASSLGEAGELF
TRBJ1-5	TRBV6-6	ARFSGGSTLYNQPQH
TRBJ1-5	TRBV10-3	ATGTANQPQH
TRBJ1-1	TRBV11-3	ASSLVPTEAF